The 10 T cell receptor beta chains reported below all come from one sample, sequenced in a study of OX40 agonist ivuxolimab in advanced cancers. TCRdb keeps only in-frame clones here, not all; method: immunoSEQ multiplex PCR. The table lists about 46,000 clones, roughly 91% of them singletons. The sequencing here drew on CD4+ or CD8+ T cells sorted from blood, taken in a trial of the OX40 agonist ivuxolimab. Receptors originate from an adult with an advanced solid tumor such as melanoma, head and neck, liver or kidney cancer.

The table lists this clone with a count of one. In DNA form, the CDR3 reads TGTGCCAGCAGGCCGTCTCCAGCGGGAGGTGGTAATGAGCAGTTCTTC. Translated, it gives CASRPSPAGGGNEQFF. The chain links TRBV6-6 to TRBJ2-1; 9 positions match TRBD2. V lost 6 bases, J lost 7 bases, and 13 bases stayed unmatched. The CDR3 extends over 16 amino acids. CDR1 is MNHNY and CDR2 is SVGAGI in the germline V gene (reference sequence).

V gene TRBV16 combines with J gene TRBJ2-2, with 8 bases lining up with TRBD2. V was clipped by 1 base and J by 4 bases; unmatched bases: 5. There are 16 residues in the CDR3. From germline, CDR1 is KGHSY and CDR2 FQNENV. As DNA, the CDR3 is TGTGCCAGCAGCCAATGGCTAGCGGGCCGCACCGGGGAGCTGTTTTTT. This gives the protein CASSQWLAGRTGELFF.

The chain recombines TRBV28 with TRBJ2-7; unclear D gene. Germline CDR1 MDHEN, CDR2 SYDVKM. The CDR3 sequence is 12 residues long. V dropped 5 bases and J dropped 3 bases, with 8 bases sitting between them. CDR3 in DNA: TGTGCCAGCAGTGACCCGGACTACGAGCAGTACTTC. Translation gives CASSDPDYEQYF. The full variable domain, completed using reference TRBV28 and TRBJ2-7, is DVKVTQSSRYLVKRTGEKVFLECVQDMDHENMFWYRQDPGLGLRLIYFSYDVKMKEKGDIPEGYSVSREKKERFSLILESASTNQTSMYLCASSDPDYEQYFGPGTRLTVT.

The rearrangement uses TRBV27 and TRBJ1-1; tentatively, D is TRBD1 (5 bases). V dropped 4 bases and J dropped 10 bases, with 25 bases sitting between them. The CDR3 runs 16 residues. Germline CDR1 MNHEY, CDR2 SMNVEV (reference sequence). Here the CDR3 reads CASSWGMRRNLEGAFF. Here the CDR3 DNA reads TGTGCCAGCAGTTGGGGGATGCGCCGAAACCTGGAGGGAGCTTTCTTT.

This clone was recorded once. J is TRBJ2-1 and V is TRBV7-6; D unclear. The CDR3 loop spans 12 amino acids. CDR1 is SGHVS and CDR2 is FNYEAQ in the germline V gene. The V gene lost 4 bases and the J gene lost 3 bases, with 4 bases spanning the gap. The chain's CDR3 is CASSSVYNEQFF. The CDR3 region has the DNA TGTGCCAGCAGCTCAGTCTACAATGAGCAGTTCTTC.

This clone was counted once. The V call is TRBV5-6, the J call TRBJ2-1; 12 nucleotides agree with TRBD2. The CDR3 has 16 amino acids. Per germline, CDR1 SGHDT and CDR2 YYEEEE. V lost 0 bases to trimming and J lost 2 bases; unmatched junction nucleotides: 0. As DNA, the CDR3 is TGTGCCAGCAGCTTGGGACTAGCGGGGGCCTACAATGAGCAGTTCTTC. Residues: CASSLGLAGAYNEQFF. The variable domain in full, with the rest retrieved from reference TRBV5-6 and TRBJ2-1, is DAGVTQSPTHLIKTRGQQVTLRCSPKSGHDTVSWYQQALGQGPQFIFQYYEEEERQRGNFPDRFSGHQFPNYSSELNVNALLLGDSALYLCASSLGLAGAYNEQFFGPGTRLTVL.

The chain employs TRBV29-1 and TRBJ2-2; perhaps TRBD1 as D (6 bases). The germline gives CDR1 SQVTM, CDR2 ANQGSEA. Trimming pared 4 bases from V and 1 base from J, leaving 10 bases between. The length of the CDR3 is 14 residues. CDR3 sequence reads: CSVAPGVNTGELFF. CDR3 coding DNA: TGCAGCGTTGCGCCAGGGGTGAACACCGGGGAGCTGTTTTTT.

The chain uses TRBV27 and TRBJ2-2, with D unclear. Trimming removed 2 bases at V and 8 bases at J, with 3 bases between. Germline CDR1 is MNHEY and CDR2 is SMNVEV (reference sequence). The CDR3 consists of 11 residues. CDR3 in DNA: TGTGCCAGCAGTTTACCTGGGGAGCTGTTTTTT. Protein product: CASSLPGELFF.

The table lists this clone with a count of one. This rearrangement joins TRBV4-1 to TRBJ1-5; 8 bases are shared with TRBD1. In germline, CDR1 is MGHRA, CDR2 YSYEKL. The trim removed 0 bases at V and 7 bases at J, leaving 5 bases unmatched. This CDR3 is 15 amino acids long. This CDR3 reads CASSQDSAGGQPQHF. Here the CDR3 DNA reads TGCGCCAGCAGCCAAGATTCGGCAGGGGGCCAGCCCCAGCATTTT.

This sequence joins TRBV6-5 and TRBJ1-1; D is possibly TRBD1 (5 bases). Trimming cost V 4 bases and J 3 bases, with 12 bases left between them. Germline lookup yields CDR1 MNHEY and CDR2 SVGAGI. This CDR3 has 14 residues. CDR3 sequence (DNA): TGTGCCAGCAGTTGGTTGGAAGGGGACACTGAAGCTTTCTTT. The encoded protein is CASSWLEGDTEAFF.